The clone carrying this TCR beta chain was observed a handful of times. Antigen specificity is unknown. The sample belongs to a study of T-cell reconstitution after alpha-beta-depleted transplantation in children. Unique molecular identifiers were incorporated when the TCRbeta library was constructed. MiXCR, run by TCRdb on the PCR reads, gives a single entry per CDR3 protein. Among 200,000 or so distinct CDR3 sequences listed, roughly 6.3% were seen once. Study observations and caveats: There were reportedly several hundred expanded graft clones from which alpha-beta T cells came about two months after transplant. Some patients owed their high day-60 TCRbeta diversity to surviving recipient T cells and thymic progenitors. Fresh T-cell production supplied most of the T-cell counts and diversity seen one year after transplant.

The clonotype originates from a girl less than two years old with combined immunodeficiency, due to receive a stem cell transplant. This material consisted of PBMCs, taken before TCRalphabeta/CD19-depleted stem cell transplant.

This CDR3 reads CASSLWSLGVLSYNEQFF. The DNA of the CDR3 is TGTGCCAGCAGTTTATGGAGTTTAGGTGTTCTTTCCTACAATGAGCAGTTCTTC. This chain joins TRBV27 and TRBJ2-1; D unclear. The CDR3 is made up of 18 amino acids. The germline V and J ends were trimmed by 1 base and 1 base, with 17 bases remaining between them. Germline CDR1 reads MNHEY; CDR2 reads SMNVEV (reference sequence).